The 5 T cell receptor beta chains below all came from one sample that was sequenced in a study of patients and donors after allogeneic stem cell transplantation. TCRdb analysed the RT-PCR reads with MiXCR anew, one entry per CDR3 protein. The sample records some 230,000 distinct CDR3 sequences, around an eighth being singletons. Sequenced: blood, either unsorted or a sorted T cell fraction (not recorded which). The receptors originated from a human donor who was either an allogeneic HSCT recipient or a stem cell or donor lymphocyte infusion donor (not recorded which). It is not recorded whose cells these are; they may come from a transplant donor.

The J gene is TRBJ2-1, the V gene TRBV20-1; D is undetermined. CDR1 is DFQATT, CDR2 SNEGSKA, per germline (reference sequence). The CDR3 has 11 residues. The V end was cut by 4 bases, the J end by 6 bases, with 7 bases between. CDR3 in DNA: TGCAGTGCTAACCTGGGCAATGAGCAGTTCTTC. Translation gives CSANLGNEQFF.

This clonotype has a handful of counts. V is TRBV7-9 and J is TRBJ1-4; TRBD1 might be the D (6 bases). The V gene's germline CDR1 is SEHNR and CDR2 FQNEAQ (reference sequence). The CDR3 is 17 residues long. Trimming removed 5 bases at V and 4 bases at J, with 20 bases between. CDR3 coding DNA: TGTGCCAGCAGCCCCGATCTGTGGGGGCAGGGTAATGAAAAACTGTTTTTT. It translates to CASSPDLWGQGNEKLFF.

V gene TRBV6-1 combines with J gene TRBJ2-1; 8 nucleotides agree with TRBD2. The CDR3 has 15 amino acids. V was pared by 2 bases and J by 9 bases, with 9 bases of the junction left unmatched. Germline CDR1 reads MNHNS; CDR2 reads SASEGT. The DNA for the CDR3 is TGTGCCAGCAGTGAACGAGGGACTAGGGCAATTGAGCAGTTCTTC. This gives the protein CASSERGTRAIEQFF.

The genes are TRBV30 and TRBJ1-5; no clear D gene. CDR1 GTSNPN and CDR2 SVGIG come from the germline V gene (reference sequence). V lost 1 base, J lost 7 bases, and 2 bases lay in between. The length of the CDR3 is 10 residues. DNA for the CDR3: TGTGCCTGGAGTGGGCAGCCCCAGCATTTT. Translation: CAWSGQPQHF. The whole variable domain, remainder taken from reference TRBV30 and TRBJ1-5, is SQTIHQWPATLVQPVGSPLSLECTVEGTSNPNLYWYRQAAGRGLQLLFYSVGIGQISSEVPQNLSASRPQDRQFILSSKKLLLSDSGFYLCAWSGQPQHFGDGTRLSIL.

This clonotype was counted between two and nine times. The rearrangement links TRBV24-1 to TRBJ1-2, with a possible D match to TRBD1 (5 bases). Trimming stripped 7 bases from V and 3 bases from J, with 17 bases between. Germline loops: CDR1 KGHDR, CDR2 SFDVKD. CDR3 length: 15 amino acids. CDR3 protein: CATRGPLGGHYGYTF. The CDR3 DNA reads as TGTGCCACCAGGGGGCCCCTGGGTGGGCACTATGGCTACACCTTC.